Below, one T cell receptor (beta chain) is given with its context. Seattle researchers signed up patients amid active infection and tracked them longitudinally. Germline CDR1 and CDR2: LNHDA and SQIVND (reference sequence). The CDR3 has 14 amino acids. With 8 bases clipped from V and 0 bases from J, the junction kept 7 bases outside the gene matches. The data are from a study of blood T cell repertoires in COVID-19. Study as a whole: From the United States, Italy and Spain came samples of acute and convalescent COVID-19. In each case, the material was cDNA or gDNA derived from T cells, B-cell-depleted T cells, or PBMCs.

Original handling: Researchers report that nucleated cell counts were estimated from reference gene primer amplification. Data came from immunoSEQ multiplex PCR; TCRdb stores just in-frame clones and leaves some out. Clone size and V and J calls were adopted from that table, with D and trimming inferred from the DNA. Of fewer than 350,000 clones listed, about 87% are singletons. The sample was peripheral blood. The receptor was derived from a woman in her 30s with COVID-19, enrolled during active disease. The chain recombines TRBV19 with TRBJ2-7; 7 bases fit TRBD1. In DNA, the CDR3 is TGTGCCAGTTCACAGGGGCCGAGCTCCTACGAGCAGTACTTC. Encoded protein: CASSQGPSSYEQYF.